The 17 T cell receptor beta chains in this list originate from one sample, sequenced in a study of shared clonotypes between healthy human individuals. Clones were sequenced by immunoSEQ multiplex PCR, and TCRdb holds only the in-frame ones, with some missing. The sample includes 2,100,000 or so clones, around 95% of them seen just once. The sample taken for sequencing was naive CD4+ T cells sorted from blood. Subset in this sample: CD45RA+ positively selected. The origin of the receptors is a man between 18 and 29 years old in good health.

The V call is TRBV5-1, the J call TRBJ1-2; unclear D gene. Germline CDR1 SGHRS, CDR2 YFSETQ. Trimming cost V 0 bases and J 6 bases, with 12 bases left between them. This CDR3 is 14 amino acids long. The CDR3 sequence: CASSLVSAADGYTF. Here the CDR3 DNA reads TGCGCCAGCAGCTTGGTGTCAGCCGCCGATGGCTACACCTTC.

This chain joins TRBV5-1 and TRBJ1-2; weak D call: TRBD1 (5 bases). V was pared by 0 bases and J by 6 bases, with 12 bases between. Germline CDR1 is SGHRS and CDR2 is YFSETQ. CDR3 length equals 14 residues. The CDR3 DNA follows: TGCGCCAGCAGCTTGGGTGGGGCTCCGGATGGCTACACCTTC. It codes for CASSLGGAPDGYTF.

With regard to this clone: The sample carries other DNA sequences with the same CDR3. The genes are TRBV5-1 and TRBJ2-7, with D unclear. CDR3 length equals 12 residues. Germline V gene sequence: CDR1 SGHRS, CDR2 YFSETQ. Trimming left V 0 bases short and J 6 bases short, with 7 bases between. The chain's CDR3 is CASSLEGFEQYF. CDR3 coding DNA: TGCGCCAGCAGCTTGGAAGGGTTCGAGCAGTACTTC.

V is TRBV28 and J is TRBJ1-6; D is possibly TRBD1 (5 bases). Germline V CDR1 and CDR2: MDHEN, SYDVKM. The CDR3 length is 16 residues. V was pared by 3 bases and J by 5 bases, with 14 bases between. CDR3 amino acids: CASSLWGRLDNSPLHF. CDR3 nucleotides: TGTGCCAGCAGTTTGTGGGGCCGTCTAGATAATTCACCCCTCCACTTT.

This chain links TRBV7-9 with TRBJ2-7; weak D call: TRBD1 (5 bases). V lost 3 bases and J 4 bases, leaving 19 bases between the germline ends. The germline V gene has CDR1 SEHNR and CDR2 FQNEAQ (reference sequence). There are 16 residues in the CDR3. CDR3 sequence: CASSFAHGRADYEQYF. The CDR3 DNA reads as TGTGCCAGCAGCTTTGCCCATGGCAGGGCTGATTACGAGCAGTACTTC.

The chain is built from TRBV12-5 and TRBJ2-7, with 9 bases fitting TRBD2. CDR3 size: 16 residues. From germline, CDR1 is LGHNT and CDR2 FRNRAP. J lost 1 base, V lost 0 bases, and 4 bases had no gene match. The CDR3 region is CASGLVQSGRSYEQYF. The CDR3, as DNA: TGTGCTAGTGGTTTGGTACAGAGCGGGAGGTCCTACGAGCAGTACTTC.

V and J are TRBV4-1 and TRBJ1-4; 7 bases are a match to TRBD1. The J segment lost 6 bases and the V segment lost 1 base, leaving 14 bases of the junction unmatched. The germline gives CDR1 MGHRA, CDR2 YSYEKL. The CDR3 covers 18 residues. CDR3 amino acids: CASSQAWATGRRDEKLFF. DNA for the CDR3: TGCGCCAGCAGCCAAGCGTGGGCGACAGGGCGAAGGGATGAAAAACTGTTTTTT.

The genes are TRBV18 and TRBJ1-6; 10 bases are shared with TRBD1. Germline trimming cut 1 base from V and 10 bases from J; bases unmatched to any gene: 10. This CDR3 has 17 amino acids. CDR1 and CDR2 from the germline V gene are KGHSH and LQKENI. The CDR3: CASSPLSGQGERSPLHF. The CDR3 bases are TGTGCCAGCTCACCACTGTCAGGACAGGGGGAGAGGTCACCCCTCCACTTT. Full variable domain (missing parts from reference TRBV18 and TRBJ1-6): NAGVMQNPRHLVRRRGQEARLRCSPMKGHSHVYWYRQLPEEGLKFMVYLQKENIIDESGMPKERFSAEFPKEGPSILRIQQVVRGDSAAYFCASSPLSGQGERSPLHFGNGTRLTVT.

The rearrangement uses TRBV7-2 and TRBJ2-3; D is unresolved. Germline V gives CDR1 SGHTA, CDR2 FQGNSA. The V and J ends lost 10 bases and 3 bases respectively, with 14 bases between them. CDR3 size: 13 residues. The DNA of the CDR3 is TGTGCCATTTCGTCAAGGCGGACAGATACGCAGTATTTT. Amino acids: CAISSRRTDTQYF.

The CDR3 here is CASSLRTGRGNGPQHF. The CDR3, as DNA: TGTGCCAGCAGCCTCCGGACGGGAAGGGGGAACGGTCCCCAGCATTTT. The chain links TRBV5-6 to TRBJ1-5; maybe TRBD1 (6 bases). V lost 4 bases, J lost 10 bases, and 24 bases lay in between. Germline CDR1 SGHDT, CDR2 YYEEEE. The CDR3 has 16 residues.

A few counts support this clone. This chain links TRBV30 with TRBJ1-1, with D unclear. The germline V gene has CDR1 GTSNPN and CDR2 SVGIG (reference sequence). The CDR3 covers 13 residues. Trimming took 4 bases from V and 2 from J, leaving 11 bases between them. CDR3 residues: CAWKYGLNTEAFF. The DNA for the CDR3 is TGTGCCTGGAAGTATGGACTTAACACTGAAGCTTTCTTT. Combining the CDR3 with reference TRBV30 and TRBJ1-1 gives the whole variable domain SQTIHQWPATLVQPVGSPLSLECTVEGTSNPNLYWYRQAAGRGLQLLFYSVGIGQISSEVPQNLSASRPQDRQFILSSKKLLLSDSGFYLCAWKYGLNTEAFFGQGTRLTVV.

The gene calls are TRBV6-6 and TRBJ2-4; 13 bases match TRBD2. The CDR3 contains 14 residues. J was trimmed by 11 bases and V by 6 bases; bases with no gene match: 7. In germline, CDR1 is MNHNY, CDR2 SVGAGI (reference sequence). The CDR3: CASSQGLAGEVQYF. Written as DNA, the CDR3 is TGTGCCAGCAGCCAAGGACTAGCGGGAGAGGTTCAGTACTTC.

The chain is built from TRBV30 and TRBJ2-3, with 11 nucleotides matching TRBD1. The CDR3 contains 15 residues. Germline V CDR1 and CDR2: GTSNPN, SVGIG (reference sequence). With V trimmed by 5 bases and J by 7 bases, 11 bases remained unmatched. The CDR3 loop reads CAWGRTGGIQYTQYF. In DNA, the CDR3 is TGTGCCTGGGGGAGGACAGGGGGCATTCAATATACGCAGTATTTT.

This clone was picked up one time. V usage is TRBV4-1 and J usage is TRBJ2-3, with 8 bases lining up with TRBD2. Germline V gives CDR1 MGHRA, CDR2 YSYEKL. This CDR3 region has 16 residues. The junction had 9 bases not matched to a gene; V was cut back by 2 bases and J by 5 bases. CDR3 region: CASSQPGGGFEDTQYF. In DNA form, the CDR3 reads TGCGCCAGCAGCCAACCCGGCGGGGGGTTTGAAGATACGCAGTATTTT.

On this clone itself: The identical CDR3 is also encoded by other nucleotide sequences in the sample. The V call is TRBV27, the J call TRBJ2-7; no clear D gene. There are 11 residues in the CDR3. Germline V gives CDR1 MNHEY, CDR2 SMNVEV (reference sequence). Trimming took off 5 bases at V and 3 bases at J, with 5 bases between the two ends. The CDR3 here is CASSPYYEQYF. The CDR3 region has the DNA TGTGCCAGCAGTCCGTACTACGAGCAGTACTTC.

This chain uses TRBV19 with TRBJ1-5; D possibly corresponds to TRBD1 (5 bases). Per the germline V gene, CDR1 is LNHDA and CDR2 is SQIVND (reference sequence). Trimming removed 5 bases from V and 2 bases from J, with 13 bases in between. This CDR3 is built from 15 residues. CDR3 region: CASSPRSRGNQPQHF. In DNA, the CDR3 is TGTGCCAGTAGTCCCCGGTCCAGGGGCAATCAGCCCCAGCATTTT.

This chain joins TRBV7-2 and TRBJ2-1; 9 bases align to TRBD1. The CDR3 runs to 14 residues. The V gene end was trimmed by 5 bases and the J gene end by 7 bases; junction bases not matched to a gene: 6. Germline CDR1 is SGHTA and CDR2 is FQGNSA. The CDR3 sequence is CASSRDRVGNEQFF. DNA for the CDR3: TGTGCCAGCAGCCGGGACAGGGTCGGGAATGAGCAGTTCTTC.